The rows below give T cell receptor beta chains drawn from one sample of a study of graft-versus-host responses after intestinal transplantation. Using immunoSEQ multiplex PCR, the repertoire was profiled, and TCRdb retains in-frame clones only, with some absent. The sample contains some 96,000 clones, about 93% of which appear only once. The source was PBMCs, collected around 450 days after intestinal transplant. The receptor source for this set is a human patient who received an intestinal transplant, so some T cells may come from the graft donor. Each CDR3 is given with its conserved first and last residue. Each record gives: clone size, V gene, J gene, D gene, CDR3 protein, CDR3 DNA. D genes are given only for firm matches. Clone size is shown for a subset of rows, as once, few, many or a class of expanded clone.

>.|TRBV12-5|TRBJ2-2|.
CASGLVRSGMDTGELFF
TGTGCTAGTGGTTTGGTCAGGTCAGGGATGGACACCGGGGAGCTGTTTTTT
>.|TRBV6-5|TRBJ2-7|.
CASRGRGYEQYF
TGTGCCAGCAGAGGAAGGGGTTACGAGCAGTACTTC
>.|TRBV29-1|TRBJ1-3|.
CSVGQTNTIYF
TGCAGCGTTGGGCAGACAAACACCATATATTTT
>few|TRBV6-6|TRBJ2-5|.
CASLEEGLQETQYF
TGTGCCAGCCTTGAAGAGGGCCTACAAGAGACCCAGTACTTC
>.|TRBV25-1|TRBJ2-3|TRBD2
CASSDLGAGSHTDTQYF
TGTGCCAGCAGTGATCTGGGAGCGGGGAGCCACACAGATACGCAGTATTTT
>once|TRBV2|TRBJ2-7|TRBD2
CASSGSGGAAGYF
TGTGCCAGCAGTGGGAGCGGGGGGGCCGCGGGGTACTTC
>.|TRBV9|TRBJ2-2|TRBD1
CASSEGTGEAGELFF
TGTGCCAGCAGCGAGGGGACAGGGGAGGCCGGGGAGCTGTTTTTT
>.|TRBV5-1|TRBJ1-1|TRBD1
CATRPGQGARSGTEAFF
TGCGCCACTCGCCCGGGACAGGGGGCGCGTAGCGGCACTGAAGCTTTCTTT
>.|TRBV7-9|TRBJ2-7|TRBD2
CASSLGPGGEQYF
TGTGCCAGCAGCTTGGGCCCGGGAGGCGAGCAGTACTTC
>.|TRBV18|TRBJ1-2|TRBD1
CASSPKFSWTGGSNGYTF
TGTGCCAGCTCACCAAAATTCAGTTGGACAGGTGGCTCGAATGGCTACACCTTC
>.|TRBV9|TRBJ2-1|TRBD2
CASSSRSLSGGLNEQFF
TGTGCCAGCAGCTCCAGATCCCTTAGCGGGGGGCTCAATGAGCAGTTCTTC
>.|TRBV5-1|TRBJ1-3|TRBD1
CASRRTGGVGNTIYF
TGCGCCAGCAGGCGGACAGGGGGCGTTGGAAACACCATATATTTT
>.|TRBV9|TRBJ2-5|TRBD2
CASSGLASGGRQETQYF
TGTGCCAGCAGCGGACTGGCTAGCGGGGGCCGGCAAGAGACCCAGTACTTC
>.|TRBV7-7|TRBJ2-2|.
CASSLGQTGELFF
TGTGCTAGCAGCTTGGGTCAAACCGGGGAGCTGTTTTTT
>.|TRBV25-1|TRBJ1-2|.
CASSEEGSYGYTF
TGTGCCAGCAGTGAAGAGGGGAGCTATGGCTACACCTTC
>.|TRBV14|TRBJ2-7|.
CASSQGRTLSYEQYF
TGTGCCAGCAGCCAAGGGAGGACCCTCTCCTACGAGCAGTACTTC
>.|TRBV6-4|TRBJ2-5|.
CASPFGETQYF
TGTGCCAGCCCCTTTGGGGAGACCCAGTACTTC
>.|TRBV10-3|TRBJ1-5|.
CAISESPGTNKHQPQHF
TGTGCCATCAGTGAGTCCCCCGGGACGAACAAGCATCAGCCCCAGCATTTT
>.|TRBV5-1|TRBJ1-6|TRBD1
CASSLGGQVVQGPLHF
TGCGCCAGCAGCTTAGGAGGACAGGTCGTTCAGGGACCCCTCCACTTT
>.|TRBV9|TRBJ1-5|.
CASSVVGPGGHQPQHF
TGTGCCAGCAGCGTAGTAGGGCCAGGAGGGCACCAGCCCCAGCATTTT
>.|TRBV5-1|TRBJ2-5|TRBD2
CASRGRGQETQYF
TGCGCCAGCCGTGGGCGGGGGCAAGAGACCCAGTACTTC
>.|TRBV7-9|TRBJ2-5|.
CASSPHWETQYF
TGTGCCAGCAGCCCCCATTGGGAGACCCAGTACTTC
>few|TRBV29-1|TRBJ2-7|TRBD1
CSVRTGSYEQYF
TGCAGCGTTCGGACAGGCTCCTACGAGCAGTACTTC
>once|TRBV9|TRBJ2-1|.
CASSVGRGLPYNEQFF
TGTGCCAGCAGCGTAGGGCGGGGTCTTCCCTACAATGAGCAGTTCTTC
>.|TRBV6-5|TRBJ2-7|TRBD1
CASSSGQGTYEQYF
TGTGCCAGCAGCTCCGGACAGGGAACCTACGAGCAGTACTTC
>.|TRBV7-3|TRBJ1-2|TRBD1
CASSSQGTYGYTF
TGTGCCAGCAGCTCACAGGGGACCTATGGCTACACCTTC
>.|TRBV29-1|TRBJ2-1|.
CSVDRGWEFF
TGCAGCGTTGACCGGGGGTGGGAGTTCTTC
>.|TRBV29-1|TRBJ2-6|.
CSVEGGSSSGANVLTF
TGCAGCGTTGAAGGGGGGTCGAGCTCTGGGGCCAACGTCCTGACTTTC
>.|TRBV5-6|TRBJ1-1|.
CASSLTDVGLSANTEAFF
TGTGCCAGCAGCTTAACCGACGTGGGTTTGTCTGCGAACACTGAAGCTTTCTTT
>.|TRBV6-4|TRBJ2-6|.
CASMRSYSGANVLTF
TGTGCCAGCATGAGGTCTTACTCTGGGGCCAACGTCCTGACTTTC
>.|TRBV27|TRBJ1-4|.
CASSLSGVGVNEKLFF
TGTGCCAGCAGTTTATCAGGGGTTGGCGTGAATGAAAAACTGTTTTTT
>.|TRBV5-5|TRBJ2-7|TRBD1
CASSPSSGGFYEQYF
TGTGCCAGCAGCCCGTCCTCAGGGGGCTTCTACGAGCAGTACTTC
>.|TRBV9|TRBJ1-1|TRBD1
CASSPATGGDTEAFF
TGTGCCAGCAGCCCCGCGACAGGGGGGGACACTGAAGCTTTCTTT
>.|TRBV13|TRBJ2-7|.
CASSLAGTSTYEQYF
TGTGCCAGCAGCTTAGCGGGGACTTCCACCTACGAGCAGTACTTC
>few|TRBV27|TRBJ2-7|.
CASGIAMGEQYF
TGTGCCAGCGGCATAGCGATGGGTGAGCAGTACTTC
>.|TRBV4-1|TRBJ1-2|.
CASSQDDWDLLGHTF
TGCGCCAGCAGCCAAGATGATTGGGACCTCTTGGGTCACACCTTC
>.|TRBV6-1|TRBJ2-3|TRBD2
CASSVTGGGPDTQYF
TGTGCCAGCAGTGTAACGGGGGGGGGCCCAGATACGCAGTATTTT
>.|TRBV15|TRBJ2-1|TRBD2
CATSRDREGSLYNEQFF
TGTGCCACCAGCAGAGATCGGGAGGGATCATTATACAATGAGCAGTTCTTC
>.|TRBV15|TRBJ1-1|.
CATSRGASGFNTEAFF
TGTGCCACCAGCAGAGGGGCAAGTGGATTTAACACTGAAGCTTTCTTT
>.|TRBV5-4|TRBJ1-4|.
CASSRAKDQEKLFF
TGTGCCAGCAGCCGGGCAAAGGATCAAGAAAAACTGTTTTTT
>.|TRBV6-6|TRBJ1-1|.
CASSYWQATFAGAFF
TGTGCCAGCAGTTACTGGCAGGCCACCTTTGCGGGAGCTTTCTTT
>.|TRBV4-1|TRBJ2-7|TRBD1
CASSQLQGLPYEQYF
TGCGCCAGCAGCCAACTACAGGGGCTCCCCTACGAGCAGTACTTC
>.|TRBV6-1|TRBJ2-2|TRBD2
CASIAGGLGELFF
TGTGCCAGCATCGCGGGGGGGCTCGGGGAGCTGTTTTTT
>.|TRBV7-9|TRBJ2-7|.
CASSFAATYEQYF
TGTGCCAGCAGCTTCGCGGCTACCTACGAGCAGTACTTC